Sequencing of this TCR beta chain was carried out in a study of blood T cell repertoires in COVID-19. As handled by the study authors: How many nucleated cells were present was estimated from reference gene primer amplification. Clones were sequenced by immunoSEQ multiplex PCR, and TCRdb holds only the in-frame ones, with some missing. The DNA was the basis for D and trimming; V, J and clone size are from that table. Here the sample spans 200,000 to 300,000 clones, 80% to 95% being singletons. Germline V gene lookup returns CDR1 SEHNR and CDR2 FQNEAQ (reference sequence). V shed 5 bases and J shed 3 bases, with 13 bases lying between them. There are 14 residues in the CDR3.

The chain couples TRBV7-9 to TRBJ1-1; TRBD1 might be the D (5 bases). The clonotype originates from a man younger than 40 with COVID-19, enrolled during active disease. Sequenced material: peripheral blood. The CDR3 DNA follows: TGTGCCAGCAGCCCCCGACAGCCTTACACTGAAGCTTTCTTT. Amino acids: CASSPRQPYTEAFF. Supplemented by reference TRBV7-9 and TRBJ1-1, the full variable domain reads DTGVSQNPRHKITKRGQNVTFRCDPISEHNRLYWYRQTLGQGPEFLTYFQNEAQLEKSRLLSDRFSAERPKGSFSTLEIQRTEQGDSAMYLCASSPRQPYTEAFFGQGTRLTVV.